This TCR beta chain was recovered during a study of blood T cell repertoires in COVID-19. Study in general: Acute and convalescent COVID-19 specimens originated in the United States, Italy and Spain. PBMCs, B-cell-depleted T cells, or T cells were the source of the cDNA or gDNA that made up the material.

The CDR3 runs to 14 residues. J gave up 6 bases and V 6 bases, and 7 bases lay outside the gene matches. The germline CDR1 and CDR2 sequences are MNHEY and SVGEGT. Original processing methods: Quantification of nucleated cells was approximated via reference gene primer amplification. Data came from immunoSEQ multiplex PCR; TCRdb stores just in-frame clones and leaves some out. Clone size and V and J calls were adopted from that table, with D and trimming inferred from the DNA. The sample contains around 190,000 clones, more than 80% of which appear only once. This chain joins TRBV6-2 or TRBV6-3 and TRBJ1-5; TRBD1 matches 8 bases. Sequenced material: peripheral blood. This TCR was sampled from a human donor in a cohort sampled during active COVID-19. CDR3 nucleotide sequence: TGTGCCAGCAGCCCTTCAGGGGGCGGTCAGCCCCAGCATTTT. This gives the protein CASSPSGGGQPQHF.